This T cell receptor (beta chain) was found in a study of cytomegalovirus exposure and HLA in healthy donors. Study-wide findings and caveats: Most observed TCR sequences were rare, whereas some public TCRs were detected in many donors.

Concerning this clone itself: Its target is unknown.

PCR was performed using 60 Vbeta and 13 Jbeta primers. The assay was immunoSEQ multiplex PCR, and TCRdb's table has in-frame clones only and misses some. Among roughly 190,000 clones, 73% were seen once, and the ten largest hold 1.5% to 2%. Material: PBMCs. The source is a woman in her 30s in good health and CMV-seronegative.

The CDR3 loop is CASSPRDSAGEQYF. CDR3 nucleotides: TGTGCCAGCAGCCCCCGGGACTCTGCTGGCGAGCAGTACTTC. The chain employs TRBV9 and TRBJ2-7; tentatively, D is TRBD2 (6 bases). The germline V and J ends were trimmed by 4 bases and 6 bases, with 17 bases remaining between them. The length of the CDR3 is 14 residues. Germline V gene lookup returns CDR1 SGDLS and CDR2 YYNGEE.